The 9 T cell receptor beta chains given below trace back to one sample, sequenced in a study of blood T cell repertoires in COVID-19. Here immunoSEQ multiplex PCR was the method, and the copy in TCRdb shows in-frame clones only, minus some. This sample has some 140,000 clones; around 85% occur once, and the top ten carry 25% to 35%. Sample: peripheral blood. All receptors derive from a woman aged 60 to 75 with acute or convalescent COVID-19.

This rearrangement joins TRBV12-3 or TRBV12-4 to TRBJ1-1; D unclear. The V end lost 3 bases, the J end lost 3 bases, and 8 bases lay between the germline ends. This CDR3 region has 13 residues. The CDR3 DNA is TGTGCCAGCAGTTTGGGCCTATACACTGAAGCTTTCTTT. Translated: CASSLGLYTEAFF.

The rearrangement joins TRBV21-1 to TRBJ1-1. TRBV21-1 is a pseudogene locus. The CDR3 contains 14 residues. Here the CDR3 reads CASLPLVENTEAFF. The DNA of the CDR3 is TGTGCCAGCTTACCTTTAGTAGAGAACACTGAAGCTTTCTTT.

The V gene is TRBV28, the J gene TRBJ1-3; 7 nucleotides agree with TRBD1. After removal of 5 bases from V and 2 bases from J, the junction contained 3 bases not matched to a gene. Per germline, CDR1 MDHEN and CDR2 SYDVKM. This CDR3 has 14 residues. The CDR3 nucleotides are TGTGCCAGCAGTCTTACAGGGGCTGGAAACACCATATATTTT. As protein: CASSLTGAGNTIYF.

The V and J genes are TRBV24-1 and TRBJ1-2, with a tentative D call TRBD1 (6 bases). V was trimmed by 2 bases and J by 8 bases, leaving 14 bases between them. Germline V lookup: CDR1 KGHDR, CDR2 SFDVKD. This CDR3 spans 14 amino acids. The DNA for the CDR3 is TGTGCCACCAGTGATTCCGACAGGAAGGAGGGCTACACCTTC. Amino acid sequence: CATSDSDRKEGYTF.

This clone was picked up one time. The chain uses TRBV5-6 and TRBJ1-1; 9 bases line up with TRBD1. The V gene end was trimmed by 2 bases and the J gene end by 11 bases; junction bases not matched to a gene: 4. Germline V gene lookup returns CDR1 SGHDT and CDR2 YYEEEE. This CDR3 has 12 amino acids. The CDR3 region is CASSFRTGEAFF. The CDR3 DNA is TGTGCCAGCAGCTTTCGGACAGGGGAGGCTTTCTTT. The full variable domain, with the rest looked up from reference TRBV5-6 and TRBJ1-1, is DAGVTQSPTHLIKTRGQQVTLRCSPKSGHDTVSWYQQALGQGPQFIFQYYEEEERQRGNFPDRFSGHQFPNYSSELNVNALLLGDSALYLCASSFRTGEAFFGQGTRLTVV.

CDR3 residues: CATSRDEGYEQYF. The CDR3 DNA reads as TGTGCCACCAGCAGAGATGAGGGTTACGAGCAGTACTTC. The V call is TRBV15, the J call TRBJ2-7; D may be TRBD2 (5 bases). CDR1 LNHNV and CDR2 YYDKDF come from the germline V gene (reference sequence). The germline V and J ends were trimmed by 0 bases and 4 bases, with 7 bases remaining between them. There are 13 residues in the CDR3.

The rearrangement joins TRBV10-3 to TRBJ1-6, with D hard to call. Trimming cost V 6 bases and J 6 bases, with 9 bases left between them. Germline-derived CDR1 and CDR2 are ENHRY and SYGVKD. The CDR3 runs 13 residues. The CDR3 DNA reads as TGTGCCATCAGCACGGGGTTTAATTCACCCCTCCACTTT. Translated: CAISTGFNSPLHF.

The V call is TRBV30, the J call TRBJ1-6, with 7 bases lining up with TRBD1. Germline trimming cut 3 bases from V and 10 bases from J; bases unmatched to any gene: 15. The length of the CDR3 is 16 residues. In germline, CDR1 is GTSNPN, CDR2 SVGIG (reference sequence). The CDR3 region is CAWRGRGKYARSPLHF. The CDR3 DNA reads TGTGCCTGGAGGGGCAGGGGGAAATATGCCCGGTCACCCCTCCACTTT.

V gene TRBV20-1 combines with J gene TRBJ2-3, with TRBD2 identical over 10 bases. Germline trimming cut 3 bases from V and 2 bases from J; bases unmatched to any gene: 14. The CDR3 has 18 residues. Germline lookup yields CDR1 DFQATT and CDR2 SNEGSKA (reference sequence). Written as DNA, the CDR3 is TGCAGTGCTAGTCTCCAGCGGGGGGGCCTGGGCGACACAGATACGCAGTATTTT. Amino acids: CSASLQRGGLGDTDTQYF.